In its sample, the clone carrying this TCR beta chain was seen a few times. Its target is not known. The sample belongs to a study of blood T cells in healthy people across ages. About the research overall: Researchers report that template switching captured about one barcoded beta molecule per two T cells. Findings of the study overall: Higher diversity, along with more naive CD4+ cells, distinguished long-lived donors from aged donors.

Trimming stripped 6 bases from V and 0 bases from J, with 9 bases between. CDR1 is DFQATT, CDR2 SNEGSKA, per germline (reference sequence). The CDR3 is 13 amino acids. Combining a sample-barcoded 5' primer with a J-beta primer mix, a second PCR ran for roughly 7 to 11 cycles. From the 5' RACE reads, TCRdb called clonotypes with MiXCR, one entry per CDR3 protein. The table has more than 650,000 distinct CDR3 sequences, 22% seen once. The study isolated at least 7 million PBMCs from each sample. The sequenced material came from blood. The clonotype comes from a man in his sixties or seventies in good health. V usage is TRBV20-1 and J usage is TRBJ2-1; no clear D. The DNA of the CDR3 is TGCAGTGCCCCGGGTCTCTCCTACAATGAGCAGTTCTTC. Translation: CSAPGLSYNEQFF.